The entry below gives a single TCR beta chain sequence along with its context. Its antigen is as yet unknown. This sample is drawn from a study of cytomegalovirus exposure and HLA in healthy donors. The CDR3 runs 16 residues. CDR1 is MNHNY and CDR2 is SVGAGI in the germline V gene (reference sequence). Trimming removed 8 bases from V and 0 bases from J, with 18 bases in between. Study results and limitations: High specificity and sensitivity for cytomegalovirus status were reported for the classifier.

PCR used 60 Vbeta primers and 13 Jbeta primers. The assay was immunoSEQ multiplex PCR, and TCRdb's table has in-frame clones only and misses some. The repertoire holds 55,000 to 75,000 clones, about two thirds seen once, with around a sixth in the top ten. The receptor was isolated from a man aged 40-50 years in good health and CMV-seropositive. Sequenced input: PBMCs. The rearrangement joins TRBV6-6 to TRBJ2-3; D is perhaps TRBD1 (7 bases). Here the CDR3 reads CASGPQGGLSTDTQYF. The CDR3 DNA sequence: TGTGCCAGCGGGCCTCAGGGGGGCCTGAGCACAGATACGCAGTATTTT.